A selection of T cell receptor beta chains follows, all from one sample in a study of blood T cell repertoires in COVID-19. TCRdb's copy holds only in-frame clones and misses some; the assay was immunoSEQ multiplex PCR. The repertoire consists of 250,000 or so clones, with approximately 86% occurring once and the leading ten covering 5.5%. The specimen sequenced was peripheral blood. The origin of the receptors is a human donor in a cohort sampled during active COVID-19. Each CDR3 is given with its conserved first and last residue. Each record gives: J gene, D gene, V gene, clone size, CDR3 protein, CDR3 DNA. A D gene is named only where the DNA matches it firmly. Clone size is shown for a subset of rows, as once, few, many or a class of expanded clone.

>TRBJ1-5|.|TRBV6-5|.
CASSWGGGQPQHF
TGTGCCAGCAGTTGGGGGGGCGGCCAGCCCCAGCATTTT
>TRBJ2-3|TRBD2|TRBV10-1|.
CASSELKLAGGSTDTQYF
TGCGCCAGCAGTGAGTTAAAACTAGCGGGAGGGAGTACAGATACGCAGTATTTT
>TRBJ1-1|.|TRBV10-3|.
CAISESPGNTEAFF
TGTGCCATCAGTGAGTCTCCGGGGAACACTGAAGCTTTCTTT
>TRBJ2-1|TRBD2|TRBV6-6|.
CASSDSGGTYNEQFF
TGTGCCAGCAGCGATAGCGGGGGCACCTACAATGAGCAGTTCTTC
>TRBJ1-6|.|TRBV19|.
CASAGGRGSPLHF
TGTGCCAGTGCGGGGGGGCGAGGTTCACCCCTCCACTTT
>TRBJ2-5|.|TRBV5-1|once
CASSIRDSGETQYF
TGCGCCAGCAGCATCCGGGACTCAGGAGAGACCCAGTACTTC
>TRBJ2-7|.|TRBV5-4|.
CASSLAEVYEQYF
TGTGCCAGCAGCTTGGCCGAGGTTTACGAGCAGTACTTC
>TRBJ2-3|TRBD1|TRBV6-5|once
CASSYDRDLGTDTQYF
TGTGCCAGCAGTTACGACAGGGACCTGGGAACAGATACGCAGTATTTT
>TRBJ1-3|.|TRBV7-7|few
CASSPLRDTVGNTIYF
TGTGCTAGCAGCCCACTACGGGACACCGTTGGAAACACCATATATTTT
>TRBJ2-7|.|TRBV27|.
CASSLSGSSYEQYF
TGTGCCAGCAGTCTTAGCGGCAGCTCCTACGAGCAGTACTTC
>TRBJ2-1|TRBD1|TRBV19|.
CASSPRDRDNEQFF
TGTGCCAGTAGTCCCCGGGACAGGGACAATGAGCAGTTCTTC
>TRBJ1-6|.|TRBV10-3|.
CASRTAFNSPLHF
TGTGCCTCAAGGACAGCCTTTAATTCACCCCTCCACTTT
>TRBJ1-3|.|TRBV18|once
CASSLLGAVSGNTIYF
TGTGCCAGCTCACTTTTAGGGGCGGTCTCTGGAAACACCATATATTTT
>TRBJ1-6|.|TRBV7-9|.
CASTDFGSPLHF
TGTGCCAGCACCGATTTCGGTTCACCCCTCCACTTT
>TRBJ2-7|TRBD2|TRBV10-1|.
CASSASRASGRNDEQYF
TGCGCCAGCAGTGCATCGAGGGCTAGCGGGAGAAATGACGAGCAGTACTTC
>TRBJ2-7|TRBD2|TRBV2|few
CASRGLAVYEQYF
TGTGCCAGCAGGGGACTAGCGGTCTACGAGCAGTACTTC
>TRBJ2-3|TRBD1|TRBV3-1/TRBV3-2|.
CASSYRGVADTQYF
TGTGCCAGCAGCTACAGGGGTGTCGCAGATACGCAGTATTTT
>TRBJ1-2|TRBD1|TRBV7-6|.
CASSLTGGTAGYTF
TGTGCCAGCAGCTTGACAGGGGGCACTGCTGGCTACACCTTC
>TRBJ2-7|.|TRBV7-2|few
CASSLAPEYEQYF
TGTGCCAGCAGCTTAGCACCAGAATACGAGCAGTACTTC
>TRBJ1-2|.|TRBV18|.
CASSLRSGTDEGGYTF
TGTGCCAGCTCACTCAGAAGCGGAACTGATGAGGGTGGCTACACCTTC
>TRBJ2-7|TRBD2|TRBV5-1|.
CASSLESGGNSYEQYF
TGCGCCAGCAGCTTGGAGAGCGGGGGTAACTCCTACGAGCAGTACTTC
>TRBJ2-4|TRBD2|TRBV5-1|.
CASSTSGTSGKNIQYF
TGCGCCAGCAGCACTTCCGGGACTAGCGGGAAAAACATTCAGTACTTC